Sequencing of this T cell receptor (beta chain) was carried out in a study of technical replicates of blood from a few donors. The table came from immunoSEQ multiplex PCR; TCRdb's copy has only in-frame clones and leaves some out. The sample consists of roughly 72,000 clones, about 94% of them appearing once. The length of the CDR3 is 13 residues. V gave up 1 base and J gave up 2 bases, with 5 bases separating them. CDR1 MNHEY and CDR2 SVGAGI come from the germline V gene. The sequenced material came from T cells isolated from PBMCs. V usage is TRBV6-5 and J usage is TRBJ1-2; D not certain. This receptor was obtained from a human donor in good health. CDR3 amino acids: CASSYFQNYGYTF. DNA of the CDR3: TGTGCCAGCAGTTACTTCCAGAACTATGGCTACACCTTC.